This T cell receptor beta chain was recovered during a study of CD8 T cells in ankylosing spondylitis. With molecular barcodes, quantitative 5'-RACE was used to make the TCR beta libraries. TCRdb reprocessed the 5' RACE reads with MiXCR, giving one entry per CDR3 protein. This repertoire shows tens of thousands of distinct CDR3 sequences, 3% to 4.5% found once; its top ten account for over 3%. This clonotype has a handful of counts. Its antigen is undetermined. V lost 2 bases and J lost 4; bases outside the gene matches: 5. Germline-derived CDR1 and CDR2 are SGDLS and YYNGEE. The CDR3 runs to 15 residues. General study points: In ankylosing spondylitis patients, matched synovial fluid reportedly showed significant enrichment of disease-linked clones. The study identified a TCR beta motif of roughly eight highly homologous variants that appeared characteristic of ankylosing spondylitis blood.

This chain connects TRBV9 to TRBJ1-3; 8 nucleotides agree with TRBD1. The sequenced material came from blood, either unsorted or a sorted T cell fraction (not recorded which). The sequence was collected from a female donor with ankylosing spondylitis or in good health (not recorded which). This chain's CDR3 is CASSVLDRAGNTIYF. CDR3 DNA: TGTGCCAGCAGCGTCTTGGACAGGGCAGGAAACACCATATATTTT.